A single sample is the source of the 13 T cell receptor beta chains below, sequenced in a study of T cells in Graves' hyperthyroidism and ophthalmopathy. Authors of the study amplified TCR beta CDR3 regions from RNA transcripts. Carried out on the TCR CDR3, a first-round RT-PCR used the HTBI primer set. TCRdb reanalysed the multiplex PCR reads using MiXCR and keeps one entry per CDR3 protein. The sample contains 800,000 or so distinct CDR3 sequences, 38% of which appear only once. Sample: blood. The receptors originated from a man between 18 and 29 years old with Graves' hyperthyroidism.

J is TRBJ1-2 and V is TRBV6-5; D is perhaps TRBD1 (5 bases). Trimming cost V 7 bases and J 3 bases, with 12 bases left between them. CDR3 length equals 13 residues. Germline CDR1 and CDR2: MNHEY and SVGAGI. The CDR3 DNA reads TGTGCCAGCAACGTCGAGGGGCACTATGGCTACACCTTC. Protein product: CASNVEGHYGYTF.

This clonotype was counted once. Being one base from a much bigger clone, this may be a read error. The chain is built from TRBV7-6 and TRBJ2-7; D uncertain. The V end was cut by 3 bases, the J end by 6 bases, with 15 bases between. This CDR3 has 14 amino acids. Germline lookup yields CDR1 SGHVS and CDR2 FNYEAQ. As DNA, the CDR3 is TGTGCCAGCAGCTTCAATTTGCTAGTACGCGAGCAGTACTTC. This encodes CASSFNLLVREQYF. The variable domain in full, with the rest retrieved from reference TRBV7-6 and TRBJ2-7, is GAGVSQSPRYKVTKRGQDVALRCDPISGHVSLYWYRQALGQGPEFLTYFNYEAQQDKSGLPNDRFSAERPEGSISTLTIQRTEQRDSAMYRCASSFNLLVREQYFGPGTRLTVT.

In this sample, this clonotype turned up many times. The chain links TRBV12-3 or TRBV12-4 to TRBJ1-1; D unresolved. V was trimmed by 3 bases and J by 0 bases, leaving 8 bases between them. The CDR3 spans 14 residues. The CDR3 DNA follows: TGTGCCAGCAGTTTTCGGACGATGAACACTGAAGCTTTCTTT. Translated: CASSFRTMNTEAFF.

This clonotype was seen ten or more times. This rearrangement joins TRBV7-9 to TRBJ2-7; D uncertain. Germline V gives CDR1 SEHNR, CDR2 FQNEAQ (reference sequence). The V and J ends lost 4 bases and 6 bases respectively, with 10 bases between them. This CDR3 spans 12 amino acids. The CDR3 loop reads CASSSDGSEQYF. CDR3 nucleotides: TGTGCCAGCAGCTCCGACGGCAGCGAGCAGTACTTC.

This clonotype was counted at least ten times. The chain uses TRBV29-1 and TRBJ1-4, with 8 nucleotides matching TRBD1. Per germline, CDR1 SQVTM and CDR2 ANQGSEA. The CDR3 totals 15 residues. V gave up 6 bases and J gave up 3 bases; unmatched junction bases: 9. The CDR3 DNA reads as TGCAGCGTAACCCTATCAGGGGGCTCTAATGAAAAACTGTTTTTT. The encoded protein is CSVTLSGGSNEKLFF. The whole variable domain, remainder taken from reference TRBV29-1 and TRBJ1-4, is SAVISQKPSRDICQRGTSLTIQCQVDSQVTMMFWYRQQPGQSLTLIATANQGSEATYESGFVIDKFPISRPNLTFSTLTVSNMSPEDSSIYLCSVTLSGGSNEKLFFGSGTQLSVL.

The chain carries TRBV29-1 and TRBJ2-7; 7 nucleotides match TRBD1. The length of the CDR3 is 13 residues. The germline gives CDR1 SQVTM, CDR2 ANQGSEA. CDR3 bases: TGCAGTGTCGGAACAGGGGCTTGGGACGAGCAGTACTTC. This sequence encodes CSVGTGAWDEQYF.

The rearrangement links TRBV7-9 to TRBJ2-1, with TRBD2 matching over 9 bases. V gave up 5 bases and J gave up 6 bases; unmatched junction bases: 2. CDR3 length: 13 amino acids. Germline values: CDR1 SEHNR, CDR2 FQNEAQ (reference sequence). CDR3 protein: CASSPTSGNEQFF. The CDR3 DNA sequence: TGTGCCAGCAGCCCGACTAGCGGCAATGAGCAGTTCTTC.

This clonotype was detected a few times. The V gene is TRBV18, the J gene TRBJ2-5; TRBD1 aligns across 10 bases. The J segment lost 4 bases and the V segment lost 3 bases, leaving 5 bases of the junction unmatched. This CDR3 has 15 amino acids. The germline gives CDR1 KGHSH, CDR2 LQKENI. The CDR3 DNA sequence: TGTGCCAGCTCACCCTGGGACAGGGGAGCAGAGACCCAGTACTTC. It codes for CASSPWDRGAETQYF.

The V call is TRBV9, the J call TRBJ1-5; TRBD1 agrees at 8 bases. Germline loops: CDR1 SGDLS, CDR2 YYNGEE. After removal of 4 bases from V and 3 bases from J, the junction contained 6 bases not matched to a gene. The CDR3 covers 15 residues. The chain's CDR3 is CASSHGQGNNQPQHF. CDR3 sequence (DNA): TGTGCCAGCAGCCACGGACAGGGCAACAATCAGCCCCAGCATTTT.

The V and J genes are TRBV19 and TRBJ1-1, with D perhaps matching TRBD1 (5 bases). The CDR3 is made up of 12 amino acids. V lost 10 bases to trimming and J lost 3 bases, with 12 bases between them. Germline V lookup: CDR1 LNHDA, CDR2 SQIVND (reference sequence). Here the CDR3 DNA reads TGTGCCACCCAGGGTGCGGACACTGAAGCTTTCTTT. It is translated as CATQGADTEAFF.

This clonotype was recorded many times. The V and J genes are TRBV29-1 and TRBJ1-2, with D hard to call. The CDR3 loop spans 11 amino acids. V lost 7 bases to trimming and J lost 4 bases, with 10 bases between them. CDR1 SQVTM and CDR2 ANQGSEA come from the germline V gene. The CDR3 DNA reads as TGCAGCGCCACGGCAAGCTATGGCTACACCTTC. It encodes CSATASYGYTF.

This clonotype was seen a handful of times. The V call is TRBV2, the J call TRBJ2-7, with unresolved D. Germline CDR1 reads SNHLY; CDR2 reads FYNNEI. The CDR3 is made up of 12 amino acids. The V end was cut by 1 base, the J end by 5 bases, with 6 bases between. As DNA, the CDR3 is TGTGCCAGCAGTGAAGGCTCTCACGAGCAGTACTTC. Amino acids: CASSEGSHEQYF.

Note on this clonotype: The junction departs from germline at one end; a sequencing error may be responsible. This chain connects TRBV7-9 to TRBJ2-2; tentatively, D is TRBD2 (5 bases). This CDR3 is built from 16 residues. From germline, CDR1 is SEHNR and CDR2 FQNEAQ (reference sequence). CDR3 nucleotides: TGTGCCAGCAGCTTCATGGTGAGGGAAGACACCGGTGAGCTGTTTTTT. Protein product: CASSFMVREDTGELFF.